This T cell receptor (beta chain) came from a study of T cells in Graves' hyperthyroidism and ophthalmopathy. The PBMCs were sourced from fresh peripheral blood (10 ml). The CDR3 runs to 12 residues. CDR1 and CDR2 (germline): ENHRY, SYGVKD. Using RNA transcripts as the source, TCR beta CDR3 regions were amplified. HTBI primers were used for first-round RT-PCR of the TCR CDR3. TCRdb fed the multiplex PCR reads into MiXCR, producing one record per CDR3 protein. Among around 500,000 distinct CDR3 sequences, about 14% were seen once, and the ten largest hold around 14%. Concerning this clonotype itself: This could be a read error, since a much larger clone is one nucleotide away.

This clonotype was obtained from a middle-aged woman with Graves' hyperthyroidism. J is TRBJ1-5 and V is TRBV10-3; D gene uncertain. Sample: blood. The CDR3 nucleotides are TGTGCCATCGGTGAGGGAAGGCAGCCCCAGCATTTT. Its protein product is CAIGEGRQPQHF.